Listed below are T cell receptor beta chains from one sample, sequenced in a study of cytomegalovirus exposure and HLA in healthy donors. Profiled with immunoSEQ multiplex PCR; TCRdb holds only in-frame clones, not every one. The sample consists of about 120,000 clones, around 84% of them appearing once. Source material: PBMCs. These receptors all come from a woman in her thirties or forties in good health and CMV-seronegative. CDR3s include the opening cysteine and the closing phenylalanine or tryptophan. A D gene is named only where the DNA matches it firmly. Size values are once, few and many counts, or a class for expanded clones, and some rows have none.

TRBV19	TRBJ1-1	NA	NA	TGTGCCAGTAGTATAGATGGGTACTCCGACTCAGCTTTCTTT	CASSIDGYSDSAFF
TRBV19	TRBJ1-2	few	NA	TGTGCCAGTAGTATAGCAGTGTCCTATGGCTACACCTTC	CASSIAVSYGYTF
TRBV5-1	TRBJ2-5	NA	TRBD1	TGCGCCAGCAGCTCCGCCGGGACAGCCCAAGAGACCCAGTACTTC	CASSSAGTAQETQYF
TRBV10-3	TRBJ1-2	NA	TRBD1	TGTGCCAGCCGTTCTGGACAGGCTAACTATGGCTACACCTTC	CASRSGQANYGYTF
TRBV5-1	TRBJ2-5	NA	TRBD2	TGCGCCAGCAGCCTGCAAACCGGGACTACACTAGAGACCCAGTACTTC	CASSLQTGTTLETQYF
TRBV19	TRBJ1-1	once	TRBD1	TGTGCCAGTAGTGGAACCGGGACAGGGGGCAGGGAAGCTTTCTTT	CASSGTGTGGREAFF
TRBV2	TRBJ2-7	NA	NA	TGTGCCAGCCTCCGAACTCCGGGGGGCAACTACGAGCAGTACTTC	CASLRTPGGNYEQYF
TRBV28	TRBJ2-1	NA	TRBD2	TGTGCCAGCAGTCCCCTAGCGGGAGGGTACAATGAGCAGTTCTTC	CASSPLAGGYNEQFF
TRBV7-9	TRBJ1-1	NA	NA	TGTTCCAGCAGTCAAATTGACACTGAAGCTTTCTTT	CSSSQIDTEAFF
TRBV28	TRBJ2-4	NA	TRBD1	TGTGCCAGCAGTTCTCCTTCGACAGGGCGAAACAGTCAGTACTTC	CASSSPSTGRNSQYF
TRBV11-3	TRBJ2-7	NA	NA	TGTGCCAGCAGCTCGAGGGCCGGGGGCTCCTACGAGCAGTACTTC	CASSSRAGGSYEQYF
TRBV5-1	TRBJ1-5	NA	TRBD1	TGCGCCAGTAGACAGGGGAACGATCAGCCCCAGCATTTT	CASRQGNDQPQHF
TRBV28	TRBJ2-1	NA	TRBD2	TGTGCCAGCAGTTTGATCGGGACTAGCGGGACCCCCGGATTCTTC	CASSLIGTSGTPGFF
TRBV5-1	TRBJ2-6	NA	NA	TGCGCCAGCAGCTTGGAGGCCTCTGGGGCCAACGGCCTGACTTTC	CASSLEASGANGLTF
TRBV28	TRBJ1-6	NA	NA	TGTGCCAGCAGCTTACAGAATTCACCCCTCCACTTT	CASSLQNSPLHF
TRBV18	TRBJ2-7	NA	NA	TGTGCCAGCTCACCAGACAGTAGCTCCTACGAGCAGTACTTC	CASSPDSSSYEQYF
TRBV5-1	TRBJ2-4	NA	TRBD2	TGCGCCAGCAGCCCGGGCGGGAGTGACATTCAGTACTTC	CASSPGGSDIQYF
TRBV19	TRBJ1-5	NA	NA	TGTGCCACAGGGATCTATCAGCCCCAGCATTTT	CATGIYQPQHF
TRBV5-4	TRBJ2-7	few	TRBD2	TGTGCCAGCAGCCGGGGGGTGCTAGCGGGAGACTACGAGCAGTACTTC	CASSRGVLAGDYEQYF
TRBV4-3	TRBJ2-7	few	TRBD1	TGCGCCAGCAGCAGGGACAGGGGGCCTTACGAGCAGTACTTC	CASSRDRGPYEQYF
TRBV28	TRBJ1-4	NA	TRBD1	TGTGCCAGCAATACACCGGGACAGGGGGCTGAAAAACTGTTTTTT	CASNTPGQGAEKLFF
TRBV5-6	TRBJ2-1	NA	NA	TGTGCCAGCAGCCCCGGTGGCCTAGCGAGCAATGAGCAGTTCTTC	CASSPGGLASNEQFF
TRBV25-1	TRBJ2-2	many	TRBD1	TGTGCCAGCAGCGAGGGGGCGCACACCGGGGAGCTGTTTTTT	CASSEGAHTGELFF
TRBV11-3	TRBJ2-4	NA	TRBD1	TGTGCCAGCAGCCCCTCAGGGGGCGGCCAAAACATTCAGTACTTC	CASSPSGGGQNIQYF
TRBV4-1	TRBJ1-1	NA	NA	TGCGCCAGCAGCTTCCAGGGTTTGACTGAAGCTTTCTTT	CASSFQGLTEAFF
TRBV28	TRBJ2-3	NA	TRBD1	TGTGCCAGCAGTTTGGGGGACAGGGTGCGTCCTACGCAGTATTTT	CASSLGDRVRPTQYF
TRBV11-2	TRBJ1-2	NA	TRBD1	TGTGCCAGCAGCGTGACAGGGACCGGGAACTATGGCTACACCTTC	CASSVTGTGNYGYTF
TRBV1	TRBJ2-3	NA	NA	TGCACCAGCAGCCCGGGACTAGCGGGAGCGGCAGATACGCAGTATTTT	CTSSPGLAGAADTQYF
TRBV15	TRBJ2-6	once	TRBD1	TGTGCTATACTAATGACAGGGCCGGGTGGGGCCAACGGCCTGACTTTC	CAILMTGPGGANGLTF
TRBV27	TRBJ1-5	few	NA	TGTGCCAGCAGTTTATCCGAGGCCCAGCCCCAGCATTTT	CASSLSEAQPQHF
TRBV7-8	TRBJ2-7	NA	TRBD2	TGTGCCAGCAGCAGGACTAGCGGCGAGCAGTACTTC	CASSRTSGEQYF
TRBV28	TRBJ2-1	once	NA	TGTGCCAGCAGTTTAGGTCACAGGGTGTCCTACAATGAGCAGTTCTTC	CASSLGHRVSYNEQFF
TRBV7-9	TRBJ1-2	NA	NA	TGTGCCAGCAGCCGGGACATAGCTAACTATGGCTACACCTTC	CASSRDIANYGYTF
TRBV7-9	TRBJ2-1	NA	TRBD2	TGTTCCAGCAGCAGGACTAGCGGGATCTCCTACAATGAGCAGTTCTTC	CSSSRTSGISYNEQFF
TRBV5-4	TRBJ2-1	few	NA	TGTGCCAGCAGCTTGGACTATCTCAATGAGCAGTTCTTC	CASSLDYLNEQFF
TRBV4-1	TRBJ2-7	once	TRBD2	TGCGCCAGCAGCCATACTCTTAGCGGGAGGACCTACGAGCAGTACTTC	CASSHTLSGRTYEQYF
TRBV28	TRBJ2-3	NA	TRBD2	TGTGCCAGCAGTTTGCGTCTTACTAGCGGGGGTAACACAGATACGCAGTATTTT	CASSLRLTSGGNTDTQYF
TRBV7-2	TRBJ1-1	NA	NA	TGTGCCAGCACCCTTAGGTGGGGCATGAACACTGAAGCTTTCTTT	CASTLRWGMNTEAFF
TRBV6-4	TRBJ1-5	NA	NA	TGTGCCAGCAGTGAGAACAGAAATCAGCCCCAGCATTTT	CASSENRNQPQHF
TRBV6-1	TRBJ2-3	NA	NA	TGTGCCAGCACCTTAACAGGCTTCACAGATACGCAGTATTTT	CASTLTGFTDTQYF
TRBV4-2	TRBJ1-2	NA	TRBD1	TGTGCCAGCAGCCAAGCTCTGGACAGGAACTATGGCTACACCTTC	CASSQALDRNYGYTF
TRBV19	TRBJ1-2	few	TRBD1	TGTGCCAGTAGTAGCATCAGGGGGAAGGATGGCTACACCTTC	CASSSIRGKDGYTF
TRBV7-8	TRBJ2-1	NA	TRBD2	TGTGCCAGCAGCTTAGCACCGGGACTAGCGGGAGATGAGCAGTTCTTC	CASSLAPGLAGDEQFF
TRBV19	TRBJ1-1	once	TRBD1	TGTGCCAGTTGCGCCGGGACAGGGGGGAACACTGAAGCTTTCTTT	CASCAGTGGNTEAFF
TRBV7-2	TRBJ2-3	NA	TRBD2	TGTGCCAGCAGCTTAGTAGGGAGGGTGGATACGCAGTATTTT	CASSLVGRVDTQYF
TRBV9	TRBJ2-1	NA	NA	TGTGCCAGCAGCGTAGACCCAACGAGCTCCTACAATGAGCAGTTCTTC	CASSVDPTSSYNEQFF
TRBV7-3	TRBJ1-1	NA	NA	TGTGCCAGCAGCTTACAGGGCGGGATGAACACTGAAGCTTTCTTT	CASSLQGGMNTEAFF
TRBV2	TRBJ2-5	NA	NA	TGTGCCAGCAGCGAACAGTCGATTCAAGAGACCCAGTACTTC	CASSEQSIQETQYF
TRBV5-8	TRBJ1-5	NA	TRBD1	TGTGCCAGCAACCCAGGGACAGGGATAGTACAGCCCCAGCATTTT	CASNPGTGIVQPQHF
TRBV10-1	TRBJ2-3	few	NA	TGCGCCAGCAGTGATGGGGACAATACGCAGTATTTT	CASSDGDNTQYF
TRBV6-6	TRBJ2-2	NA	NA	TGTGCCAGCAGTTACCACAGGGAACTCCCCGGGGAGCTGTTTTTT	CASSYHRELPGELFF
TRBV23-1	TRBJ2-1	NA	TRBD2	TGCGCCAGCAGTCAGGGTGCGGGGGTTATCGATGAGCAGTTCTTC	CASSQGAGVIDEQFF
TRBV27	TRBJ2-7	NA	NA	TGTGCCAGCAGTTTAGGCAGGGCCACCTACGAGCAGTACTTC	CASSLGRATYEQYF
TRBV7-2	TRBJ2-1	NA	TRBD2	TGTGCCAGCAGCTTAGTTGGAGGGAGGGCCGTACTAGAGCAGTTCTTC	CASSLVGGRAVLEQFF
TRBV4-1	TRBJ2-6	NA	NA	TGCGCCAGCCGCCACGGAGTAGGTGGGGCCAACGGCCTGACTTTC	CASRHGVGGANGLTF
TRBV7-9	TRBJ2-1	once	TRBD1	TGTGCCAGCGATTCCGACAGGGTATTTGGCAATGAGCAGTTCTTC	CASDSDRVFGNEQFF
TRBV11-2	TRBJ1-3	NA	NA	TGTGCCAGCAGCTCGACAGGAAGGCGAACCATATATTTT	CASSSTGRRTIYF